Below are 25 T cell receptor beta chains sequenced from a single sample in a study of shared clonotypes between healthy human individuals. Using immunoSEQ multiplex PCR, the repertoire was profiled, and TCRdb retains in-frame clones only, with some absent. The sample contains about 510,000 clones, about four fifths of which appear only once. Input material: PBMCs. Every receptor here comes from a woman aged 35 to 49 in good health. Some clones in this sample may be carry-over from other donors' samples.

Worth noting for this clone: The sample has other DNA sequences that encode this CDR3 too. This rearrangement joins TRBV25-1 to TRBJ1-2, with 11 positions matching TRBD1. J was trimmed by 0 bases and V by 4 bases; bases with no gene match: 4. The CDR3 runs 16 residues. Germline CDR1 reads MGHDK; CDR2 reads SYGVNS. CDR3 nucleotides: TGTGCCAGCAGTGGGACAGGGGGCCCCGCTAACTATGGCTACACCTTC. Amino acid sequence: CASSGTGGPANYGYTF.

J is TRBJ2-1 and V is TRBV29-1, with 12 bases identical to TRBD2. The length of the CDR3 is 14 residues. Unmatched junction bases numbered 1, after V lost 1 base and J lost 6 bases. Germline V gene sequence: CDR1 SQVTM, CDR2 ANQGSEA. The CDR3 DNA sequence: TGCAGCGTTGAAGCTAGCGGGAGGGTCAATGAGCAGTTCTTC. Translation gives CSVEASGRVNEQFF.

The CDR3 sequence is CASSEEGRPWFSAFF. CDR3 bases: TGTGCCAGCAGTGAAGAAGGCAGACCGTGGTTTTCGGCTTTCTTT. The genes are TRBV6-1 and TRBJ1-1; D gene ambiguous. Per germline, CDR1 MNHNS and CDR2 SASEGT. V was shortened by 1 base and J by 11 bases, with 20 bases between the two germline ends. This CDR3 contains 15 residues.

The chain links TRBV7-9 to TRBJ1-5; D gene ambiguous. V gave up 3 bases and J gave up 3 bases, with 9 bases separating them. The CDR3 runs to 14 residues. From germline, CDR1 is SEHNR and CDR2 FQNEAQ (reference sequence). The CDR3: CASSLAEVNQPQHF. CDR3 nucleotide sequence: TGTGCCAGCAGCTTGGCAGAAGTCAATCAGCCCCAGCATTTT.

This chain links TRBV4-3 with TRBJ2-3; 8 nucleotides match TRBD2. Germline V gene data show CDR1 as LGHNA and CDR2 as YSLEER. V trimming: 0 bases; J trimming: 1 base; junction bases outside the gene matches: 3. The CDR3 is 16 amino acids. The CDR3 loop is CASSQDGGLGTDTQYF. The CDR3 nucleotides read TGCGCCAGCAGCCAAGACGGGGGACTAGGCACAGATACGCAGTATTTT.

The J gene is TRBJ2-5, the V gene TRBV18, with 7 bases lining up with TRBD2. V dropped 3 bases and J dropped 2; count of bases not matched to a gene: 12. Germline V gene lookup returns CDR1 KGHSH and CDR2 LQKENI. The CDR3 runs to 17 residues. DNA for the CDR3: TGTGCCAGCTCACCCCAGGCGGCGGCTAGCGGACAAGAGACCCAGTACTTC. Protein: CASSPQAAASGQETQYF.

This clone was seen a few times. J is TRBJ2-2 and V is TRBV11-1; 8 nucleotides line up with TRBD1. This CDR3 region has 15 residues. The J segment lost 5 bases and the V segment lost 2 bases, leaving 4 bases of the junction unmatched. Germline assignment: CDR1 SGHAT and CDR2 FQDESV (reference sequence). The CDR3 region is CASSLLQGETGELFF. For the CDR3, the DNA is TGTGCCAGCAGCTTATTACAGGGGGAAACCGGGGAGCTGTTTTTT.

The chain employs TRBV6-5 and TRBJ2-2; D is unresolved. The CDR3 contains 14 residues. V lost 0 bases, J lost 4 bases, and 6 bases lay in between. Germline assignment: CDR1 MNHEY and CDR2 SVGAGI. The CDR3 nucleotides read TGTGCCAGCAGTTACTCGCATCTCACCGGGGAGCTGTTTTTT. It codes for CASSYSHLTGELFF.

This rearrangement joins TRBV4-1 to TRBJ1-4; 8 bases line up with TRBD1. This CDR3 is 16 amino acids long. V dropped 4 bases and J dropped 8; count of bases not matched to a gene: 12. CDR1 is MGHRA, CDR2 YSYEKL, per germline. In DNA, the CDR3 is TGCGCCAGCAGCCCCCCAGGCGGGACAGGAAGAGAAAAACTGTTTTTT. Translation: CASSPPGGTGREKLFF.

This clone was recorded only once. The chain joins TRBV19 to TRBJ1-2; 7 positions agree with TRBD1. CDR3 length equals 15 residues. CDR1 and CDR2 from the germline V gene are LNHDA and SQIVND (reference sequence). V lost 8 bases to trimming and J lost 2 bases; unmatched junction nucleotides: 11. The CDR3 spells CASGQEWIANYGYTF. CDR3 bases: TGTGCCAGTGGACAGGAATGGATAGCCAACTATGGCTACACCTTC.

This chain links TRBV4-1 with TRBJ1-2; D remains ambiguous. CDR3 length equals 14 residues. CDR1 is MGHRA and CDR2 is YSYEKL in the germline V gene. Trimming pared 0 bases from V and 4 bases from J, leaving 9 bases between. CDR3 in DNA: TGCGCCAGCAGCCAAGAGTCTACCACCTATGGCTACACCTTC. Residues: CASSQESTTYGYTF.

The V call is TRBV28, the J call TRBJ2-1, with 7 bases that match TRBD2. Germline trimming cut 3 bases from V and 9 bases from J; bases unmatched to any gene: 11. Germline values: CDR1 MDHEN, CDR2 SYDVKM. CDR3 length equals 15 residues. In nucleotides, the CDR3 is TGTGCCAGCAGTTTTCTCGGGGGGAGTTCCTTTGAGCAGTTCTTC. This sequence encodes CASSFLGGSSFEQFF.

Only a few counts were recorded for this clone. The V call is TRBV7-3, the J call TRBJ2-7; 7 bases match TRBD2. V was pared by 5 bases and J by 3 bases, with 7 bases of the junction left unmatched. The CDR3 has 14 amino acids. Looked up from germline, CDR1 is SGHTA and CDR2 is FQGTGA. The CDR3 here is CASSMGPGGYEQYF. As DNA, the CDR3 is TGTGCCAGCAGCATGGGACCGGGGGGCTACGAGCAGTACTTC.

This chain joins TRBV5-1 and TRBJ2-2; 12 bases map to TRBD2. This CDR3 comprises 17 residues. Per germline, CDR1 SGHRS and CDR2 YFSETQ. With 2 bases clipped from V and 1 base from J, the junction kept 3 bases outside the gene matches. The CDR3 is CASSFLAGGRNTGELFF. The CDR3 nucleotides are TGCGCCAGCAGCTTTCTAGCGGGAGGGCGGAACACCGGGGAGCTGTTTTTT. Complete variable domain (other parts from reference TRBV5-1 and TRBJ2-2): KAGVTQTPRYLIKTRGQQVTLSCSPISGHRSVSWYQQTPGQGLQFLFEYFSETQRNKGNFPGRFSGRQFSNSRSEMNVSTLELGDSALYLCASSFLAGGRNTGELFFGEGSRLTVL.

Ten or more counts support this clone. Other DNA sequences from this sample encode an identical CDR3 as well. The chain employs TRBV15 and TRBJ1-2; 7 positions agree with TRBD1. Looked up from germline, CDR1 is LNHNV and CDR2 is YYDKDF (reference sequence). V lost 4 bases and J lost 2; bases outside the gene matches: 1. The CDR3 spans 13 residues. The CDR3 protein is CATSKGQNYGYTF. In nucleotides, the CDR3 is TGTGCCACCAGCAAGGGACAGAACTATGGCTACACCTTC.

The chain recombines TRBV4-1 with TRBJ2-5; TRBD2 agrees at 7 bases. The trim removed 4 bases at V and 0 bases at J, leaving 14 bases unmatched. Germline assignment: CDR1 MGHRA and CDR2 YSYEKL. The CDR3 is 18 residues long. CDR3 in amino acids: CASSPPREAGKYQETQYF. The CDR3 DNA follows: TGCGCCAGCAGCCCGCCGAGGGAAGCGGGAAAATACCAAGAGACCCAGTACTTC.

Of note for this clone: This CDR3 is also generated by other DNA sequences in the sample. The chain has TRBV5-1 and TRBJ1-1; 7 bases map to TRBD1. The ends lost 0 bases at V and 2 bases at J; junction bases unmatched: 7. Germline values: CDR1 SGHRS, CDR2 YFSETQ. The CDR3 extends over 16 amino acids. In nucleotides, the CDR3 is TGCGCCAGCAGCTTGGGACAGGGAGCCCTAAACACTGAAGCTTTCTTT. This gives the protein CASSLGQGALNTEAFF.

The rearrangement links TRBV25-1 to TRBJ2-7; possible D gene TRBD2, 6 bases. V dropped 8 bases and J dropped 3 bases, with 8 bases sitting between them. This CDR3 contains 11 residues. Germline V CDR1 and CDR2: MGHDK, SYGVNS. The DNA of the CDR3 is TGTGCCAGCGGGACTTACTACGAGCAGTACTTC. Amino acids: CASGTYYEQYF.

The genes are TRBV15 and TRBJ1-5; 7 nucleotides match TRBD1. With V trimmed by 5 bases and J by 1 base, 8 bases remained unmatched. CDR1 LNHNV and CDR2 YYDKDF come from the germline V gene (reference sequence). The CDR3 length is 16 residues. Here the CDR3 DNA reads TGTGCCACCAGCCGAACCGGACAGGCAAGCAATCAGCCCCAGCATTTT. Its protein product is CATSRTGQASNQPQHF. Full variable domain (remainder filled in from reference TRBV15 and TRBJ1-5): DAMVIQNPRYQVTQFGKPVTLSCSQTLNHNVMYWYQQKSSQAPKLLFHYYDKDFNNEADTPDNFQSRRPNTSFCFLDIRSPGLGDTAMYLCATSRTGQASNQPQHFGDGTRLSIL.

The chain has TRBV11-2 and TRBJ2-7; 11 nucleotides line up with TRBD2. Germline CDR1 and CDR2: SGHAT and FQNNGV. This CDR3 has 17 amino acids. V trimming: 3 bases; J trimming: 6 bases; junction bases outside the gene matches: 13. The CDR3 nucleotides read TGTGCCAGCAGCTTCGGACCGGGACTAGCGGCGAACGGCGAGCAGTACTTC. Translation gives CASSFGPGLAANGEQYF.

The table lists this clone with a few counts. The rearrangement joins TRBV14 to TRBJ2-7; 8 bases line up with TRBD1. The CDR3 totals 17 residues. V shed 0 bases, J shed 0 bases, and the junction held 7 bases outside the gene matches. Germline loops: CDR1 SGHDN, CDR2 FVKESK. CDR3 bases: TGTGCCAGCAGCCAAGATTGGCGGACAGGGAGCTCCTACGAGCAGTACTTC. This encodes CASSQDWRTGSSYEQYF.

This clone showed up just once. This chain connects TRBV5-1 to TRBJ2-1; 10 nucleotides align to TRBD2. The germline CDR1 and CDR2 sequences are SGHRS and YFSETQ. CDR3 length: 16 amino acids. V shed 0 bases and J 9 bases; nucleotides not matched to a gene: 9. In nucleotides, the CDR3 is TGCGCCAGCAGCTTGGTCGAACTAGCGGGATGGGGTGAGCAGTTCTTC. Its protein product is CASSLVELAGWGEQFF.

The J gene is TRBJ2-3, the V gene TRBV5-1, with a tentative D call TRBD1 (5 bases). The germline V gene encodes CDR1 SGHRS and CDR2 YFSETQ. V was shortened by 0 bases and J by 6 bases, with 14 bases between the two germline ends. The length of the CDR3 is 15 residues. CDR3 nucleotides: TGCGCCAGCAGCTTGGCGACAGTGGGTCCGGATACGCAGTATTTT. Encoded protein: CASSLATVGPDTQYF.

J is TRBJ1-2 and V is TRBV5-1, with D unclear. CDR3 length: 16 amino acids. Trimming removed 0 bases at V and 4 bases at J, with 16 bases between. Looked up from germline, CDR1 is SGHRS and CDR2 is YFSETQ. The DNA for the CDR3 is TGCGCCAGCAGCTTGGTGGCCTTTGGCGGGTCCTATGGCTACACCTTC. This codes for CASSLVAFGGSYGYTF.

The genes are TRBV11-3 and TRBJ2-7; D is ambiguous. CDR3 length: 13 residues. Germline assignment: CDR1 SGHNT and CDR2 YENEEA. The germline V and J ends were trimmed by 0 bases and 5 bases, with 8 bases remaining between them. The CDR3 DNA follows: TGTGCCAGCAGCTTAGAGGCTGGGGACGAGCAGTACTTC. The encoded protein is CASSLEAGDEQYF.